This T cell receptor beta chain emerged from a study of OX40 agonist ivuxolimab in advanced cancers. The wider study: Aged roughly 23 to 85 with a mean of roughly 63 years, they were roughly 83% male.

The study, taken as a whole, reports: Circulating CD4+ and CD8+ T cells showed clonal expansion by week 6 at 0.1 to 3.0 mg/kg. The expanded peripheral T cells' antigen specificity was not determined.

As concerns this clone: Its specificity is not known.

This CDR3 contains 15 residues. V lost 1 base and J 2 bases, leaving 12 bases between the germline ends. CDR1 is LGHNT and CDR2 is FRNRAP in the germline V gene. Exclusion applied to patients with autoimmune disease history or systemic immunosuppression. This table comes from immunoSEQ multiplex PCR, and its TCRdb copy is limited to in-frame clones, with some not included. The sample holds under 95,000 clones; 86% are singletons and the top ten take 6.5% to 7.5%. The receptor was derived from an adult with an advanced solid tumor such as melanoma, head and neck, liver or kidney cancer. Sample: CD4+ or CD8+ T cells sorted from blood, taken in a trial of the OX40 agonist ivuxolimab. This chain joins TRBV12-5 and TRBJ2-7; D may match TRBD1 or TRBD2 (5 bases each). The DNA of the CDR3 is TGTGCTAGTGGTTTGGGGGGGTCGTCTACCTACGAGCAGTACTTC. Protein sequence: CASGLGGSSTYEQYF.